This T cell receptor beta chain was captured by sequencing in a study of technical replicates of blood from a handful of donors. Trimming took off 0 bases at V and 2 bases at J, with 17 bases between the two ends. This CDR3 contains 17 residues. Germline V gene sequence: CDR1 GTSNPN, CDR2 SVGIG (reference sequence). Assay used: immunoSEQ multiplex PCR; TCRdb lists only in-frame clones, some missing. The table shows 50,000 to 70,000 clones, with around nine tenths occurring only once. The specimen was PBMCs. The TCR originated in a human donor in good health. Some clones in this sample may be carry-over from other donors' samples. V and J are TRBV30 and TRBJ2-1; a weak D match, TRBD2 (6 bases). This CDR3 is CAWSVLSGTVAYNEQFF. As DNA, the CDR3 is TGTGCCTGGAGTGTATTATCCGGGACTGTCGCCTACAATGAGCAGTTCTTC.